This entry lists 27 T cell receptor beta chains sequenced from one sample in a study of T cell repertoires in cytomegalovirus infection. TCRdb reanalysed the reads using MiXCR and keeps one entry per CDR3 protein. The data show about 240,000 distinct CDR3 sequences, approximately 13% seen once. Sequencing input: PBMCs. These receptor sequences come from a human donor in good health (CMV status not recorded). Some clones in this sample may be carry-over from other donors' samples.

This clonotype has just a few counts. The chain has TRBV3-1 and TRBJ1-2, with D possibly TRBD1 on 5 matching bases. V was trimmed by 4 bases and J by 6 bases, leaving 12 bases between them. This CDR3 comprises 13 residues. Germline CDR1 LGHDT, CDR2 YNNKEL (reference sequence). The CDR3 nucleotides are TGTGCCAGCAGCCCGGGACGGGAACATGGCTACACCTTC. Translating gives CASSPGREHGYTF.

To note about this clonotype: A single base separates this from a much larger clone, so it may be a read error. The J gene is TRBJ2-5, the V gene TRBV24-1; 9 nucleotides align to TRBD2. The junction had 3 bases not matched to a gene; V was cut back by 6 bases and J by 5 bases. Germline CDR1 reads KGHDR; CDR2 reads SFDVKD. This CDR3 region has 13 residues. The DNA for the CDR3 is TGTGCCACCAGTTCGGCGGGAGGGGAGACCCAGTACTTC. Translated: CATSSAGGETQYF.

This clonotype was seen many times. The V and J genes are TRBV7-8 and TRBJ2-7; D is ambiguous. The CDR3 runs to 13 residues. With 3 bases removed from V and 1 base from J, the gap between germline ends came to 7 bases. Germline assignment: CDR1 SGHVS and CDR2 FQNEAQ. The CDR3 region has the DNA TGTGCCAGCAGCTTGTTACAGTCCTACGAGCAGTACTTC. Translating gives CASSLLQSYEQYF.

This clonotype has ten or more counts. The chain joins TRBV19 to TRBJ1-1; 9 positions agree with TRBD1. The CDR3 loop spans 14 amino acids. V shed 4 bases, J shed 6 bases, and the junction held 6 bases outside the gene matches. The V gene's germline CDR1 is LNHDA and CDR2 SQIVND (reference sequence). As DNA, the CDR3 is TGTGCCAGTAGTACCCGGGACAGGGAGGCTGAAGCTTTCTTT. As protein: CASSTRDREAEAFF. The full variable domain, in which reference TRBV19 and TRBJ1-1 provide the parts outside the CDR3, is DGGITQSPKYLFRKEGQNVTLSCEQNLNHDAMYWYRQDPGQGLRLIYYSQIVNDFQKGDIAEGYSVSREKKESFPLTVTSAQKNPTAFYLCASSTRDREAEAFFGQGTRLTVV.

This clonotype turned up a few times. The chain uses TRBV5-1 and TRBJ2-1, with TRBD2 matching over 9 bases. The CDR3 has 14 amino acids. CDR1 and CDR2 from the germline V gene are SGHRS and YFSETQ. V was clipped by 0 bases and J by 10 bases; unmatched bases: 5. The DNA of the CDR3 is TGCGCCAGCAGCTTGGGACTAGCGGAGACCGAGCAGTTCTTC. Protein sequence: CASSLGLAETEQFF.

In this sample, this clonotype turned up many times. This sequence joins TRBV7-2 and TRBJ1-4; TRBD1 agrees at 10 bases. CDR1 and CDR2 from the germline V gene are SGHTA and FQGNSA. The CDR3 totals 15 residues. Unmatched junction bases numbered 6, after V lost 4 bases and J lost 7 bases. The CDR3 DNA reads as TGTGCCAGCAGCTCCGGGACAGGGGTGGGTGAAAAACTGTTTTTT. Translation gives CASSSGTGVGEKLFF.

The V gene is TRBV29-1, the J gene TRBJ2-7; D is possibly TRBD2 (5 bases). With 4 bases removed from V and 5 bases from J, the gap between germline ends came to 12 bases. The CDR3 sequence is 12 residues long. CDR1 is SQVTM, CDR2 ANQGSEA, per germline. DNA for the CDR3: TGCAGCGTTGGTCAGGTGGAGGACGAGCAGTACTTC. Residues: CSVGQVEDEQYF.

This clonotype was found many times. J is TRBJ2-1 and V is TRBV7-3, with a weak D call TRBD1 (5 bases). V lost 0 bases and J lost 6, with 12 bases in between. The V gene's germline CDR1 is SGHTA and CDR2 FQGTGA. The CDR3 has 15 amino acids. Here the CDR3 DNA reads TGTGCCAGCAGCTTAACAGTCGGACAACTCAATGAGCAGTTCTTC. Amino acid sequence: CASSLTVGQLNEQFF.

This clonotype was observed many times. The chain uses TRBV7-8 and TRBJ1-2; D is unresolved. V was shortened by 1 base and J by 6 bases, with 9 bases between the two germline ends. The CDR3 is 13 amino acids. Germline lookup yields CDR1 SGHVS and CDR2 FQNEAQ. CDR3: CASSLDPADGYTF. As DNA, the CDR3 is TGTGCCAGCAGCTTAGACCCTGCGGATGGCTACACCTTC.

This clonotype was counted at least ten times. The chain combines TRBV11-2 with TRBJ1-3; D gene uncertain. Germline lookup yields CDR1 SGHAT and CDR2 FQNNGV. There are 15 residues in the CDR3. The V end was cut by 4 bases, the J end by 0 bases, with 10 bases between. The CDR3 DNA reads TGTGCCAGCAGCTCTTCGGTTCTCTCTGGAAACACCATATATTTT. It yields the protein CASSSSVLSGNTIYF.

The chain links TRBV20-1 to TRBJ2-1; a weak D match, TRBD2 (7 bases). This CDR3 comprises 14 residues. Trimming removed 4 bases at V and 7 bases at J, with 17 bases between. Germline CDR1 is DFQATT and CDR2 is SNEGSKA (reference sequence). The CDR3 DNA reads as TGCAGTGCTAATGAGGGGGGGCCGGGAAATGAGCAGTTCTTC. It translates to CSANEGGPGNEQFF.

This clonotype came up a few times. The chain has TRBV5-1 and TRBJ2-2; 7 bases are shared with TRBD1. Looked up from germline, CDR1 is SGHRS and CDR2 is YFSETQ. With V trimmed by 3 bases and J by 0 bases, 11 bases remained unmatched. This CDR3 region has 18 residues. CDR3 loop: CASSSKPGQVSNTGELFF. In DNA form, the CDR3 reads TGCGCCAGCAGCTCAAAACCAGGACAGGTCTCGAACACCGGGGAGCTGTTTTTT.

The chain uses TRBV18 and TRBJ1-2; D perhaps matches TRBD1 (6 bases). The ends were cut back, 9 bases at V and 1 base at J, with 15 bases in the middle. CDR1 is KGHSH and CDR2 is LQKENI in the germline V gene. The CDR3 loop spans 14 amino acids. In DNA, the CDR3 is TGTGCCAGATCAGCCACGGACAGTAACTATGGCTACACCTTC. Amino acid sequence: CARSATDSNYGYTF. Full variable domain (rest looked up from reference TRBV18 and TRBJ1-2): NAGVMQNPRHLVRRRGQEARLRCSPMKGHSHVYWYRQLPEEGLKFMVYLQKENIIDESGMPKERFSAEFPKEGPSILRIQQVVRGDSAAYFCARSATDSNYGYTFGSGTRLTVV.

The table lists this clonotype with many counts. The chain has TRBV7-3 and TRBJ2-3; D ambiguous. CDR1 SGHTA and CDR2 FQGTGA come from the germline V gene. V was shortened by 3 bases and J by 4 bases, with 11 bases between the two germline ends. CDR3 size: 14 residues. The CDR3 DNA follows: TGTGCCAGCAGCTTGGGTCTTGGGGCAGATACGCAGTATTTT. It yields the protein CASSLGLGADTQYF. Filled out from reference TRBV7-3 and TRBJ2-3, the complete variable domain reads GAGVSQTPSNKVTEKGKYVELRCDPISGHTALYWYRQSLGQGPEFLIYFQGTGAADDSGLPNDRFFAVRPEGSVSTLKIQRTERGDSAVYLCASSLGLGADTQYFGPGTRLTVL.

This clonotype has ten or more counts. This chain links TRBV19 with TRBJ1-1; D gene unclear. The V gene's germline CDR1 is LNHDA and CDR2 SQIVND (reference sequence). CDR3 length equals 14 residues. V lost 3 bases to trimming and J lost 0 bases, with 8 bases between them. DNA of the CDR3: TGTGCCAGTAGTATCGCTGGCCTGAACACTGAAGCTTTCTTT. Translating gives CASSIAGLNTEAFF. The full variable domain, its missing parts supplied by reference TRBV19 and TRBJ1-1, is DGGITQSPKYLFRKEGQNVTLSCEQNLNHDAMYWYRQDPGQGLRLIYYSQIVNDFQKGDIAEGYSVSREKKESFPLTVTSAQKNPTAFYLCASSIAGLNTEAFFGQGTRLTVV.

This clonotype was observed at least ten times. The chain carries TRBV7-6 and TRBJ2-2; D unresolved. The CDR3 runs 14 residues. The germline V gene encodes CDR1 SGHVS and CDR2 FNYEAQ. V lost 5 bases, J lost 1 base, and 8 bases lay in between. The CDR3 is CASSSNGNTGELFF. For the CDR3, the DNA is TGTGCCAGCAGCAGTAATGGGAACACCGGGGAGCTGTTTTTT.

This clonotype was recorded many times. The chain carries TRBV6-1 and TRBJ1-2; no definite D call. Germline assignment: CDR1 MNHNS and CDR2 SASEGT. This CDR3 is built from 12 residues. V dropped 4 bases and J dropped 1 base, with 4 bases sitting between them. The CDR3 loop is CASSVNNYGYTF. In DNA, the CDR3 is TGTGCCAGCAGTGTAAATAACTATGGCTACACCTTC.

The chain is built from TRBV4-3 and TRBJ2-2; D gene uncertain. CDR1 is LGHNA and CDR2 is YSLEER in the germline V gene. The V end was cut by 0 bases, the J end by 4 bases, with 6 bases between. There are 14 residues in the CDR3. CDR3 nucleotides: TGCGCCAGCAGCCAAGAGACGGTCACCGGGGAGCTGTTTTTT. It specifies CASSQETVTGELFF.

This clonotype was counted ten times or more. V gene TRBV28 combines with J gene TRBJ2-1, with TRBD1 matching over 8 bases. Trimming cost V 4 bases and J 3 bases; bases outside gene matches: 2. This CDR3 region has 14 residues. Germline values: CDR1 MDHEN, CDR2 SYDVKM. The CDR3 loop is CASSSDRGYNEQFF. CDR3 sequence (DNA): TGTGCCAGCAGTTCAGACAGGGGCTACAATGAGCAGTTCTTC.

This clonotype was seen ten or more times. The rearrangement uses TRBV7-8 and TRBJ1-1; perhaps TRBD1 as D (6 bases). The CDR3 sequence is 16 residues long. Between the trimmed V and J ends, which lost 5 bases and 4 bases, there was a span of 20 bases. Germline CDR1 reads SGHVS; CDR2 reads FQNEAQ. CDR3 DNA: TGTGCCAGCAGCCCCAGAGGAGGGGGGGATCGCACTGAAGCTTTCTTT. This encodes CASSPRGGGDRTEAFF.

The V gene is TRBV5-4, the J gene TRBJ2-1, with D maybe TRBD1 (5 bases). This CDR3 spans 13 amino acids. V lost 4 bases and J lost 6, with 11 bases in between. Per the germline V gene, CDR1 is SGHNT and CDR2 is YYREEE (reference sequence). The CDR3 nucleotides are TGTGCCAGCAGCCGCCCAGGGTTCAATGAGCAGTTCTTC. This sequence encodes CASSRPGFNEQFF.

The chain joins TRBV7-9 to TRBJ2-7; the D gene could be TRBD1 or TRBD2 (5 bases each). Germline V gene sequence: CDR1 SEHNR, CDR2 FQNEAQ (reference sequence). Trimming left V 5 bases short and J 0 bases short, with 17 bases between. The CDR3 extends over 16 amino acids. The CDR3 sequence is CASSRGGSGSSYEQYF. The DNA of the CDR3 is TGTGCCAGCAGCCGTGGGGGATCAGGGAGCTCCTACGAGCAGTACTTC. Full variable domain (missing parts from reference TRBV7-9 and TRBJ2-7): DTGVSQNPRHKITKRGQNVTFRCDPISEHNRLYWYRQTLGQGPEFLTYFQNEAQLEKSRLLSDRFSAERPKGSFSTLEIQRTEQGDSAMYLCASSRGGSGSSYEQYFGPGTRLTVT.

This clonotype was counted ten times or more. This rearrangement joins TRBV7-2 to TRBJ2-3; possibly TRBD1 for D (6 bases). Germline lookup yields CDR1 SGHTA and CDR2 FQGNSA. CDR3 length: 15 residues. V was cut by 5 bases and J by 5 bases, with 17 bases left in between. CDR3 region: CASSVTGNAGDTQYF. The DNA for the CDR3 is TGTGCCAGCAGCGTTACAGGGAACGCCGGAGATACGCAGTATTTT.

This clonotype was seen ten or more times. The chain employs TRBV27 and TRBJ1-3, with D hard to call. V was clipped by 7 bases and J by 3 bases, with 10 bases between them. The CDR3 covers 13 residues. Germline loops: CDR1 MNHEY, CDR2 SMNVEV (reference sequence). CDR3 DNA: TGTGCCAGCATGAAGGGAGGTGGAAACACCATATATTTT. Amino acids: CASMKGGGNTIYF.

This clonotype was seen many times. The chain carries TRBV7-2 and TRBJ2-7; D is perhaps TRBD1 or TRBD2 (5 bases each). The CDR3 has 15 residues. Trimming shortened V by 5 bases and J by 2 bases, and 16 bases separated the two germline ends. The germline CDR1 and CDR2 sequences are SGHTA and FQGNSA. DNA of the CDR3: TGTGCCAGCAGCACCGGGGACCGAGCGGCCTACGAGCAGTACTTC. It specifies CASSTGDRAAYEQYF.

In this sample, this clonotype turned up once. One end of the junction does not line up with germline, which may come from a read error. V gene TRBV14 combines with J gene TRBJ2-2; D not certain. Germline V CDR1 and CDR2: SGHDN, FVKESK. The CDR3 has 14 residues. The CDR3 spells CPSSRKMGTGELFF. CDR3 in DNA: TGTCCCAGCAGCAGAAAAATGGGCACCGGGGAGCTGTTTTTT.

This clonotype is medium-sized. The rearrangement uses TRBV7-2 and TRBJ1-4; possible D gene TRBD1, 6 bases. Germline CDR1 and CDR2: SGHTA and FQGNSA. CDR3 length: 16 residues. Trimming took 3 bases from V and 3 from J, leaving 14 bases between them. CDR3 nucleotides: TGTGCCAGCAGCTTCTACAGGGTTCGGTCTAATGAAAAACTGTTTTTT. Its translation is CASSFYRVRSNEKLFF.